This T cell receptor (beta chain) is from a study of vaccination and CD4 T cells after COVID-19. The V and J ends lost 0 bases and 7 bases respectively, with 7 bases between them. The CDR3 length is 12 residues. The germline V gene encodes CDR1 MNHEY and CDR2 SVGAGI. An Oncomine TCR Beta short-read assay was used to sequence the DNA from cultured CD4+ T cells. TCRdb independently ran MiXCR on the PCR reads; one entry per CDR3 protein. Of under 25,000 distinct CDR3 sequences in the sample, roughly two fifths were seen once. In regard to this clonotype: What it binds is not known.

Treatment specified: 10-day PBMC culture with coronavirus spike peptide pools or control peptides (ViraFEST assay). The V and J genes are TRBV6-5 and TRBJ2-7, with no clear D. The receptor was derived from a human donor who had recovered from COVID-19. The material sequenced was CD4+ T cells from blood, cultured in vitro, taken before SARS-CoV-2 vaccination. CDR3 protein: CASSYSTEEQYF. CDR3 DNA sequence: TGTGCCAGCAGTTACTCCACGGAGGAGCAGTACTTC.